This T cell receptor (beta chain) was identified during a study of blood T cell repertoires in COVID-19 (TCRdb year 2020). Looking at the study overall: Samples from collaborators originated in the United States, Italy and Spain and spanned both the acute and convalescent phases of COVID-19. A de-identified subject ID, COVID-19 status, age in years and sex were almost always included in the sample metadata. Where available, HLA class I and class II types were taken from metadata supplied by the sample provider and were not determined by assay-based typing. Samples were obtained from the ongoing ImmuneRACE study (first 160 participants) and from over 1,000 subjects provided by 6 global collaborators. A freely available public database, intended as a resource for researchers studying the immune response to SARS-CoV-2, is where the repertoires were released. Subjects who had been exposed to COVID-19, were actively infected with it, or had recovered from it provided the deeply sampled blood TCRbeta repertoires that made up the dataset. The material from the prospective study consisted of cDNA or gDNA derived from T cells, B-cell-depleted T cells, or PBMCs.

The immunoSEQ Assay, a bias-controlled multiplex PCR, was used to amplify TCRbeta CDR3 regions from genomic DNA. Regarding the original processing steps: The number of nucleated cells in each sample was estimated from the amplification of reference gene primers within the assay. To quantify the absolute abundance of each unique TCRbeta CDR3 rearrangement, sequence reads were collapsed and filtered. For each sample, productive Simpson clonality was calculated as the square root of Simpson's diversity index across productive rearrangements. What TCRdb holds here is the immuneACCESS table cut down to in-frame rearrangements. Part of the clones is not present; checked against another copy, under half of the missing clones reflect an unresolved V gene, and the others are unexplained. Clone size and V and J calls were adopted from that table, with D and trimming inferred from the DNA. The sample table records 650,000 to 800,000 clones; 75% to 90% of these occur just once. The ten top clones hold about 0.26% of the sample.

Here is what the overall study found, with its caveats: How much clinical and demographic metadata was included differed by source and by participant, and the metadata was provided uncurated.

The collaborating institutions used their own protocols to collect whole blood in K2EDTA tubes. For TCRbeta analysis, collaborators shipped samples in one of three forms: frozen whole blood, isolated PBMCs, or DNA extracted from either of those sample types. A distance of 6 bases separates the germline ends of V and J, which lose 5 bases and 4 bases respectively. The germline V gene supplies CDR1 SGHVS and CDR2 FQNEAQ. From the cysteine through the phenylalanine, the CDR3 covers 12 amino acids. Of all the DNA, just the CDR3 is kept, 36 bases in frame from base 1. With regard to this clone: The clone's antigen remains unknown. The input lacks base qualities; no much larger clone sits a single base away.

The clonotype was recovered from a woman aged 18 to 35 with acute or convalescent COVID-19. The rearrangement joined TRBV7-8 to TRBJ1-3, with the D gene not confidently named. The sample comprised peripheral blood. The CDR3: CASSHIGNTIYF. The base sequence is TGTGCCAGCAGCCACATAGGAAACACCATATATTTT.